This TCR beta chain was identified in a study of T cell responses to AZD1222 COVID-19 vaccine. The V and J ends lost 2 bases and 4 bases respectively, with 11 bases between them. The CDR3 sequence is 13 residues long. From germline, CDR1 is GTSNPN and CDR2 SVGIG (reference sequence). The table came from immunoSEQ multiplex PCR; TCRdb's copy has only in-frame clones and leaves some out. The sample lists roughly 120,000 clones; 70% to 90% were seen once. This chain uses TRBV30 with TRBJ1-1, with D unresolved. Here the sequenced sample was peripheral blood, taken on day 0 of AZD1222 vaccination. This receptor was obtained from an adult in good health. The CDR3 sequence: CAWSFSMGTEAFF. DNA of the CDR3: TGTGCCTGGAGTTTTTCAATGGGCACTGAAGCTTTCTTT.